The entry below describes one T cell receptor (beta chain). The data were obtained in a study of shared T cell receptors in the human thymus. TCRdb keeps only in-frame clones here, not all; method: immunoSEQ multiplex PCR. Of about 710,000 clones in the sample, about 87% were seen once. These data also formed part of another study, on human thymus T cells. That paper notes: Unrelated individuals reportedly shared highly overlapping thymic TCR repertoires.

This sequence was found in a boy under two years old with a congenital heart defect. Sequences were obtained from thymocytes.

This CDR3 is CASSYRGYGYTF. The CDR3 DNA sequence: TGTGCCAGCAGTTACAGGGGTTACGGCTACACCTTC. The chain carries TRBV25-1 and TRBJ1-2; TRBD1 matches 7 bases. From germline, CDR1 is MGHDK and CDR2 SYGVNS. This CDR3 spans 12 amino acids. Losses at the gene ends were 5 bases for V and 8 bases for J; bases not matched to a gene: 5.